One and the same sample provided the 30 T cell receptor beta chains below, sequenced in a study of Tregs in tolerant kidney transplant recipients (dated by TCRdb to about 2019). Related donors were used in the transplants with nonmyeloablative bone marrow transplantation, and mixed chimerism was transient in the human trials. Receptors were amplified or captured by the immunoSEQ multiplex PCR assay. TCRdb mirrors the immuneACCESS table, restricted to in-frame sequences. Some clones are absent from its copies; in checked studies, under half trace to an unresolved V gene, and the reason for the others is unknown. The table of this sample itemizes around 6,400 clones. Clones ranked in the top ten supply 39% of the sample. The input for sequencing was CD8+ T cells from blood (PBMCs), taken 12 months after the transplant. The receptor source for this set is a human patient who received a combined kidney and bone marrow transplant. Following a transplant, some T lymphocytes may have been derived from the graft donor.

The sequenced part of the CDR3 DNA is TGTGCCTGGAGTGTTCCCTTGTTCGAG. Its protein is CAWSVPLFE. The full-length CDR3 reads as CAWSVPLFEQYF. The chain is built from TRBV30 and TRBJ2-7; D gene unclear. The read terminates 3 residues before the CDR3 end, so the remaining end is supplied by the germline J gene. Trimming cost V 0 bases and J 6 bases, with 9 bases left between them. The germline gives CDR1 GTSNPN, CDR2 SVGIG (reference sequence). CDR3 size: 12 residues.

On this clone: Read coverage stops 3 residues before the CDR3 terminus; the germline J gene supplies the remainder. The genes are TRBV18 and TRBJ2-4, with D unclear. CDR3 length equals 15 residues. CDR1 and CDR2 (germline): KGHSH, LQKENI. The germline V and J ends were trimmed by 0 bases and 2 bases, with 8 bases remaining between them. The CDR3 sequence: CASSPPAGSKNIQYF. The part of the CDR3 DNA that was read is TGTGCCAGCTCACCACCGGCAGGCTCCAAAAACATT.

To note about this clone: The read is 3 residues too short to cover the CDR3 end, so that end is filled in from the germline J gene. The chain joins TRBV19 to TRBJ1-5; D perhaps matches TRBD1 (5 bases). Germline assignment: CDR1 LNHDA and CDR2 SQIVND (reference sequence). The CDR3 is 17 amino acids. Trimming pared 5 bases from V and 0 bases from J, leaving 17 bases between. This CDR3 is CASSEVKGYYSNQPQHF. Incomplete CDR3 DNA: TGTGCCAGTAGTGAGGTGAAGGGGTATTATAGCAATCAGCCC. Filled out from reference TRBV19 and TRBJ1-5, the complete variable domain reads DGGITQSPKYLFRKEGQNVTLSCEQNLNHDAMYWYRQDPGQGLRLIYYSQIVNDFQKGDIAEGYSVSREKKESFPLTVTSAQKNPTAFYLCASSEVKGYYSNQPQHFGDGTRLSIL.

A note on this clone: The read is 3 residues too short to cover the CDR3 end, so that end is filled in from the germline J gene. V gene TRBV7-9 combines with J gene TRBJ1-3; 7 bases map to TRBD1. Per germline, CDR1 SEHNR and CDR2 FQNEAQ (reference sequence). The V and J ends lost 5 bases and 4 bases, in that order; junction bases with no gene match: 5. The CDR3 consists of 14 residues. The part of the CDR3 DNA that was read is TGTGCCAGCAGCCGTGGGACAGAAGGAAACACC. This gives the protein CASSRGTEGNT. The entire CDR3 reads CASSRGTEGNTIYF.

On this clone: Read coverage stops 3 residues before the CDR3 terminus; the germline J gene supplies the remainder. The genes are TRBV5-1 and TRBJ2-2, with D perhaps TRBD1 or TRBD2 (7 bases each). Germline CDR1 and CDR2: SGHRS and YFSETQ. V was shortened by 9 bases and J by 4 bases, with 10 bases between the two germline ends. This CDR3 spans 12 amino acids. CDR3: CATRGGTGELFF. The part of the CDR3 DNA that was read is TGCGCCACCAGGGGGGGCACCGGGGAG.

To note about this clone: The CDR3 end is not reached by the read, which stops 3 residues before it; the germline J gene fills it in. The rearrangement links TRBV19 to TRBJ1-5, with unresolved D. Trimming cost V 7 bases and J 5 bases, with 12 bases left between them. Germline lookup yields CDR1 LNHDA and CDR2 SQIVND (reference sequence). CDR3 length: 13 residues. CDR3 loop: CASIQTLDQPQHF. The sequenced CDR3 bases are TGTGCCAGTATCCAGACATTGGATCAGCCC.

The CDR3 sequence: CSAPPRLGIGELFF. CDR3 DNA (partial): TGCAGTGCGCCCCCGAGACTAGGTATCGGGGAG. The gene calls are TRBV20-1 and TRBJ2-2; D might be TRBD2 (6 bases). The DNA ends 3 residues before the CDR3 does, and the rest of the CDR3 is filled in from the germline J gene. The CDR3 totals 14 residues. V was shortened by 6 bases and J by 7 bases, with 18 bases between the two germline ends. Germline V lookup: CDR1 DFQATT, CDR2 SNEGSKA (reference sequence).

This clone is deemed large by its frequency. The read ends 3 residues before the CDR3 terminus; that terminus is restored from the germline J gene. The chain combines TRBV6-2 or TRBV6-3 with TRBJ2-6; D might be TRBD2 (6 bases). V was trimmed by 7 bases and J by 2 bases, leaving 15 bases between them. From germline, CDR1 is MNHEY and CDR2 SVGEGT. The CDR3 totals 16 residues. The CDR3 bases that were read are TGTGCCAGCACCCCTACGTGGGGGGCTGGGGCCAACGTC. It specifies CASTPTWGAGANV. The entire CDR3 reads CASTPTWGAGANVLTF.

In the case of this clone: The read terminates 3 residues before the CDR3 end, so the remaining end is supplied by the germline J gene. The chain joins TRBV20-1 to TRBJ2-7; possible D gene TRBD1, 5 bases. Germline CDR1 DFQATT, CDR2 SNEGSKA (reference sequence). V gave up 0 bases and J gave up 2 bases, with 11 bases separating them. The CDR3 covers 14 residues. CDR3 bases read: TGCAGTGCTAGAGATCTTACAGGAACCTACGAG. Translating it yields CSARDLTGTYE. The full CDR3 protein reads CSARDLTGTYEQYF.

Details on this clone: The read stops 3 residues short of the end of the CDR3; the missing end is completed from the germline J gene. This chain links TRBV7-6 with TRBJ2-3, with 10 positions matching TRBD2. The length of the CDR3 is 17 residues. V was clipped by 1 base and J by 2 bases; unmatched bases: 6. Germline CDR1 and CDR2: SGHVS and FNYEAQ. The CDR3 is CASSLDPGLANTDTQYF. CDR3 DNA, as far as it was read: TGTGCCAGCAGCTTAGACCCGGGACTAGCGAACACAGATACG.

To note about this clone: The read halts 3 residues ahead of the CDR3 end, with the missing end drawn from the germline J gene. J is TRBJ2-3 and V is TRBV7-8, with D perhaps TRBD1 (5 bases). This CDR3 has 15 residues. The V end was cut by 4 bases, the J end by 2 bases, with 13 bases between. Germline CDR1 is SGHVS and CDR2 is FQNEAQ. The DNA read from the CDR3 is TGTGCCAGCAGCTCATCAGGGTTTTACACAGATACG. Its protein is CASSSSGFYTDT. The whole CDR3 sequence is CASSSSGFYTDTQYF.

In the case of this clone: Coverage ceases 3 residues before the CDR3 finishes, and the germline J gene fills in the end. The chain recombines TRBV7-8 with TRBJ2-7; TRBD2 is a possible D gene (5 bases). The V gene's germline CDR1 is SGHVS and CDR2 FQNEAQ. The CDR3 spans 11 residues. V lost 4 bases, J lost 6 bases, and 7 bases lay in between. The DNA read from the CDR3 is TGTGCCAGCAGCTCTGAGGGCGAG. This sequence encodes CASSSEGE. The whole CDR3 region reads CASSSEGEQYF.

In regard to this clone: The sequence runs out 3 residues before the end of the CDR3; the remainder is reconstructed from the germline J gene. The V and J genes are TRBV3-1 (or the pseudogene TRBV3-2) and TRBJ2-5; D is unclear. The CDR3 covers 12 residues. Trimming cost V 6 bases and J 4 bases, with 9 bases left between them. The germline V gene encodes CDR1 LGHDT and CDR2 YNNKEL (reference sequence). CDR3 residues: CASRTSGETQYF. CDR3 bases read: TGTGCCAGCAGGACCTCAGGAGAGACC.

Worth noting for this clone: The CDR3 extends 3 residues past the end of the read, so its final part is completed from the germline J gene. The chain couples TRBV7-3 to TRBJ2-5; 10 bases map to TRBD1. The junction had 18 bases not matched to a gene; V was cut back by 1 base and J by 4 bases. The CDR3 has 20 amino acids. CDR1 and CDR2 (germline): SGHTA, FQGTGA. The sequenced part of the CDR3 DNA is TGTGCCAGCAGCTTAAATCTCGGGGGCACCGGGACAGGGGATCGAGAGACC. Protein: CASSLNLGGTGTGDRET. The whole CDR3 protein reads CASSLNLGGTGTGDRETQYF.

On this clone: The read gets to within 3 residues of the CDR3 end, and the germline J gene fills in the rest. The chain couples TRBV20-1 to TRBJ2-7; D is unclear. The CDR3 spans 15 residues. The germline CDR1 and CDR2 sequences are DFQATT and SNEGSKA (reference sequence). Deletions cut 0 bases from V and 2 bases from J, with 14 bases between. The sequenced part of the CDR3 DNA is TGCAGTGCTAGAGATGATGGCATGTTGCCCTACGAG. Amino acids: CSARDDGMLPYE. The full CDR3 sequence reads CSARDDGMLPYEQYF.

Concerning this clone: The sequence runs out 3 residues before the end of the CDR3; the remainder is reconstructed from the germline J gene. The genes are TRBV19 and TRBJ2-5; TRBD1 is a possible D gene (6 bases). CDR3 length: 14 amino acids. V lost 6 bases to trimming and J lost 1 base, with 12 bases between them. CDR1 is LNHDA, CDR2 SQIVND, per germline (reference sequence). CDR3 sequence reads: CASSKQGAQETQYF. Partial CDR3 DNA: TGTGCCAGTAGCAAACAGGGAGCCCAAGAGACC.

Of note for this clone: The read ends 3 residues before the CDR3 terminus; that terminus is restored from the germline J gene. J is TRBJ2-7 and V is TRBV5-5, with 12 bases that match TRBD2. Looked up from germline, CDR1 is SGHKS and CDR2 is YYEKEE (reference sequence). The CDR3 sequence is 15 residues long. V lost 2 bases and J lost 3; bases outside the gene matches: 3. The CDR3 region is CASSLLAGGNYEQYF. Partial CDR3 DNA: TGTGCCAGCAGCTTACTAGCGGGAGGCAACTACGAG.

A remark on this clone: The read ends 3 residues early relative to the CDR3; the germline J gene fills the gap. The chain couples TRBV7-8 to TRBJ2-7, with 8 positions matching TRBD2. The junction had 11 bases not matched to a gene; V was cut back by 4 bases and J by 3 bases. The CDR3 spans 16 residues. CDR1 is SGHVS and CDR2 is FQNEAQ in the germline V gene. CDR3: CASSSSPLAGGYEQYF. CDR3 DNA, as far as it was read: TGTGCCAGCAGCTCGTCACCGCTAGCGGGTGGCTACGAG.

The CDR3 spells CASSQTTGFRGNQPQHF. The CDR3 bases that were read are TGTGCCAGTAGTCAAACGACAGGCTTTAGAGGCAATCAGCCC. The rearrangement uses TRBV19 and TRBJ1-5; D may be TRBD1 (6 bases). Read coverage stops 3 residues before the CDR3 terminus; the germline J gene supplies the remainder. CDR1 is LNHDA, CDR2 SQIVND, per germline (reference sequence). The CDR3 runs to 17 residues. V was trimmed by 5 bases and J by 2 bases, leaving 19 bases between them.

Worth noting for this clone: The read ends 3 residues before the CDR3 terminus; that terminus is restored from the germline J gene. The chain carries TRBV29-1 and TRBJ2-7, with 8 bases matching TRBD2. The junction had 6 bases not matched to a gene; V was cut back by 4 bases and J by 1 base. Germline-derived CDR1 and CDR2 are SQVTM and ANQGSEA. This CDR3 region has 14 residues. CDR3 residues: CSVVGSGSSYEQYF. The sequenced part of the CDR3 DNA is TGCAGCGTTGTAGGGAGCGGGAGTTCCTACGAG.

As concerns this clone: The read stops 3 residues short of the end of the CDR3; the missing end is completed from the germline J gene. The rearrangement joins TRBV2 to TRBJ2-7; 12 bases are a match to TRBD1. From germline, CDR1 is SNHLY and CDR2 FYNNEI. CDR3 size: 14 residues. The trim removed 6 bases at V and 4 bases at J, leaving 4 bases unmatched. The CDR3 here is CASSWDRGRYEQYF. The part of the CDR3 DNA that was read is TGTGCCAGCAGCTGGGACAGGGGGCGGTACGAG.

For this clone: The read finishes 3 residues shy of the CDR3 end, and the germline J gene is used to complete it. The J gene is TRBJ2-1, the V gene TRBV19, with 11 bases fitting TRBD2. Germline assignment: CDR1 LNHDA and CDR2 SQIVND (reference sequence). The J segment lost 6 bases and the V segment lost 2 bases, leaving 3 bases of the junction unmatched. CDR3 size: 15 residues. The CDR3 bases that were read are TGTGCCAGTAGTATACTAGCGGGAGGCCCCAATGAG. It codes for CASSILAGGPNE. The entire CDR3 is CASSILAGGPNEQFF.

As concerns this clone: The CDR3 end falls 3 residues outside the read, so it is completed with the germline J gene. The V gene is TRBV10-3, the J gene TRBJ2-7; D not resolved. The CDR3 sequence is 13 residues long. Per the germline V gene, CDR1 is ENHRY and CDR2 is SYGVKD. V was trimmed by 3 bases and J by 3 bases, leaving 9 bases between them. The part of the CDR3 DNA that was read is TGTGCCATCAGTGACGGGTCCGACTACGAG. It encodes CAISDGSDYE. The whole CDR3 sequence reads CAISDGSDYEQYF.

A note on this clone: Read coverage stops 3 residues before the CDR3 terminus; the germline J gene supplies the remainder. The chain is built from TRBV14 and TRBJ2-7; D is perhaps TRBD2 (5 bases). Germline V gene data show CDR1 as SGHDN and CDR2 as FVKESK. V was cut by 4 bases and J by 5 bases, with 12 bases left in between. This CDR3 has 13 residues. CDR3 DNA, as far as it was read: TGTGCCAGCAGCCGGTACAGCGGAGACGAG. Translation gives CASSRYSGDE. The CDR3 in its entirety is CASSRYSGDEQYF.

As for this clone: The read is 3 residues too short to cover the CDR3 end, so that end is filled in from the germline J gene. The chain has TRBV28 and TRBJ2-7; 7 positions agree with TRBD1. The CDR3 runs 14 residues. Germline V lookup: CDR1 MDHEN, CDR2 SYDVKM. The V gene end was trimmed by 2 bases and the J gene end by 3 bases; junction bases not matched to a gene: 4. The part of the CDR3 DNA that was read is TGTGCCAGCAGTTTACAGGGGACAGTCTACGAG. Amino acid sequence: CASSLQGTVYE. The CDR3 in its entirety is CASSLQGTVYEQYF. Full variable domain (missing parts from reference TRBV28 and TRBJ2-7): DVKVTQSSRYLVKRTGEKVFLECVQDMDHENMFWYRQDPGLGLRLIYFSYDVKMKEKGDIPEGYSVSREKKERFSLILESASTNQTSMYLCASSLQGTVYEQYFGPGTRLTVT.

As concerns this clone: The CDR3 end is not reached by the read, which stops 3 residues before it; the germline J gene fills it in. This chain links TRBV7-6 with TRBJ2-7; TRBD1 aligns across 7 bases. The CDR3 totals 14 residues. Trimming cost V 1 base and J 2 bases; bases outside gene matches: 2. Germline-derived CDR1 and CDR2 are SGHVS and FNYEAQ. CDR3 bases read: TGTGCCAGCAGCTTAGACAGGGGTCCCTACGAG. It specifies CASSLDRGPYE. The whole CDR3 protein is CASSLDRGPYEQYF.

Comment on this clone: The observed sequence ends 3 residues before the CDR3 terminus, with the missing tail filled in from the germline J gene. The chain links TRBV10-3 to TRBJ2-7; TRBD2 might be the D (6 bases). CDR1 is ENHRY and CDR2 is SYGVKD in the germline V gene. Trimming cost V 6 bases and J 0 bases, with 18 bases left between them. The CDR3 length is 16 residues. CDR3 loop: CAISASRDFNSYEQYF. The CDR3 bases that were read are TGTGCCATCAGCGCGAGCCGGGACTTCAACTCCTACGAG.

As to this clone: Read sequence stops 3 residues before the CDR3 end, and the germline J gene provides the missing end. The chain combines TRBV11-2 with TRBJ2-1, with a tentative D call TRBD1 (6 bases). In germline, CDR1 is SGHAT, CDR2 FQNNGV. Trimming removed 8 bases at V and 8 bases at J, with 16 bases between. There are 13 residues in the CDR3. The CDR3 loop reads CASGGQLPDEQFF. The CDR3 bases that were read are TGTGCCAGCGGAGGACAGCTACCGGATGAG.

On this clone: Read sequence stops 3 residues before the CDR3 end, and the germline J gene provides the missing end. The chain combines TRBV19 with TRBJ2-7; D remains ambiguous. The germline CDR1 and CDR2 sequences are LNHDA and SQIVND (reference sequence). The CDR3 spans 16 residues. Trimming took off 3 bases at V and 0 bases at J, with 15 bases between the two ends. This CDR3 is CASSILVTSFSYEQYF. The DNA read from the CDR3 is TGTGCCAGTAGTATTTTGGTGACTTCCTTCTCCTACGAG.

As concerns this clone: Read sequence stops 3 residues before the CDR3 end, and the germline J gene provides the missing end. The gene calls are TRBV20-1 and TRBJ2-7; TRBD2 might be the D (6 bases). The CDR3 runs to 15 residues. The germline V and J ends were trimmed by 4 bases and 0 bases, with 16 bases remaining between them. CDR1 is DFQATT and CDR2 is SNEGSKA in the germline V gene (reference sequence). The CDR3 reads CSATRRDSYSYEQYF. CDR3 bases read: TGCAGTGCTACCCGCCGGGACTCCTACTCCTACGAG.